These 2 T cell receptor beta chains were sequenced from one sample in a study of PD-L1 blockade in urothelial cancer (dated by TCRdb to about 2017). To prepare the library, the immunoSEQ multiplex PCR assay was applied. Imported from immuneACCESS, the table was reduced by TCRdb to in-frame sequences with V and J called. These copies leave out some clones; in studies compared against another copy, an unresolved V gene accounts for under half, and the cause of the remainder is not known. The sample table holds over 40,000 clones, of which roughly four fifths were seen once. About 3.2% of the sample lies in the top ten. The specimen was PBMCs, collected around atezolizumab (anti-PD-L1) treatment. The source of these receptors is a man between 65 and 80 years old with urothelial cancer.

The genes are TRBV27 and TRBJ2-2; possibly TRBD1 for D (7 bases). Germline CDR1 MNHEY, CDR2 SMNVEV (reference sequence). The CDR3 extends over 14 amino acids. V was clipped by 6 bases and J by 4 bases, with 12 bases between them. As DNA, the CDR3 is TGTGCCAGCAGATCAGGGGGACTCACCGGGGAGCTGTTTTTT. Its translation: CASRSGGLTGELFF.

The J gene is TRBJ1-5, the V gene TRBV6-1; the match to TRBD1 covers 10 bases. Unmatched junction bases numbered 10, after V lost 5 bases and J lost 9 bases. Germline V gene sequence: CDR1 MNHNS, CDR2 SASEGT. The CDR3 length is 15 residues. The CDR3 loop is CASSSPDRGGWPQHF. The CDR3 bases are TGTGCCAGCAGTTCTCCGGACAGGGGGGGATGGCCCCAGCATTTT.